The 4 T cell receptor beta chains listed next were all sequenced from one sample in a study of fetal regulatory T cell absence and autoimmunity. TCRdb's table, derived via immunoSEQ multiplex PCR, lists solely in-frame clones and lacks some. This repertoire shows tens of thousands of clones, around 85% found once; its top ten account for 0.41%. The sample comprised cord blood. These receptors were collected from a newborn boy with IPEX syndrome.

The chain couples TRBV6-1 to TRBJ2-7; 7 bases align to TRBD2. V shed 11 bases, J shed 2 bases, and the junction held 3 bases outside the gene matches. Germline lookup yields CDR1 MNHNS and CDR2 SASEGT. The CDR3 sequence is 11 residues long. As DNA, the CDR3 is TGTGCCGTGGGGGGGGCCTACGAGCAGTACTTC. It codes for CAVGGAYEQYF.

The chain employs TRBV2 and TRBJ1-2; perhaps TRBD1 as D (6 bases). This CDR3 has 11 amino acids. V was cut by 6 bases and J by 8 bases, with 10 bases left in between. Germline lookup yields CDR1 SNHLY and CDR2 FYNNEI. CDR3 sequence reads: CASRQGGGYTF. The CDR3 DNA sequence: TGTGCCAGCAGACAGGGAGGCGGCTACACCTTC.

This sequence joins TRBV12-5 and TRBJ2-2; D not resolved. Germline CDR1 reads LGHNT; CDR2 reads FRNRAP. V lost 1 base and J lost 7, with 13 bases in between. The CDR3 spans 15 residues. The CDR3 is CASGLDPRPIGELFF. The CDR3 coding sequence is TGTGCTAGTGGTTTGGATCCCCGACCCATCGGGGAGCTGTTTTTT.

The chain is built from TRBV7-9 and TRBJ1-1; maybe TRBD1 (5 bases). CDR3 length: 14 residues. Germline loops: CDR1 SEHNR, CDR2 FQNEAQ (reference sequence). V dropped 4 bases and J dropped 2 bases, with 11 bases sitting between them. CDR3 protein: CASSWFDSNTEAFF. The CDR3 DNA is TGTGCCAGCAGCTGGTTCGACAGTAACACTGAAGCTTTCTTT.